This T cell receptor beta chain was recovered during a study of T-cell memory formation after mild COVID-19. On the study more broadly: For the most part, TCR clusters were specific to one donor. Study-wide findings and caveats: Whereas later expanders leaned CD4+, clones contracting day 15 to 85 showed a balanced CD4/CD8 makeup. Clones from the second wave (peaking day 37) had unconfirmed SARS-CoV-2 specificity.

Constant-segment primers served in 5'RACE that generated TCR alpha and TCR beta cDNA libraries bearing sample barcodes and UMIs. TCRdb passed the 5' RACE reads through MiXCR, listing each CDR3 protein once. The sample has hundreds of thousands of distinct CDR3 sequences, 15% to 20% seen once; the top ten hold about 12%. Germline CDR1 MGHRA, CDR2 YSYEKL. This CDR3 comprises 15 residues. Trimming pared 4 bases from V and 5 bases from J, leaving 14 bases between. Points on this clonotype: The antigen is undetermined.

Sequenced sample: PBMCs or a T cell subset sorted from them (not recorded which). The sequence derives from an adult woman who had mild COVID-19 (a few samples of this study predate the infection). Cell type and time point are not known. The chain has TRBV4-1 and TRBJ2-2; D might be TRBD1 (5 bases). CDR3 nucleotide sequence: TGCGCCAGCAGCCTGAGTAGGCAGGGAACCGGGGAGCTGTTTTTT. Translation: CASSLSRQGTGELFF.